This TCR beta chain was captured in a study of control samples from healthy donors and cancer patients. Method: immunoSEQ multiplex PCR; TCRdb's copy keeps in-frame clones and lacks some. The sample carries around 79,000 clones, roughly 93% recorded once. V lost 6 bases, J lost 5 bases, and 14 bases lay in between. There are 13 residues in the CDR3. Per the germline V gene, CDR1 is MDHEN and CDR2 is SYDVKM. The chain has TRBV28 and TRBJ2-7, with D uncertain. Sequenced input: PBMCs. The receptor was derived from a woman between 40 and 50 years old with lung cancer. CDR3 residues: CASSTVRQDEQYF. The CDR3 DNA reads TGTGCCAGCAGCACCGTTAGGCAGGACGAGCAGTACTTC.